This T cell receptor (beta chain) appears in the sequencing data of a study of T cell responses to AZD1222 COVID-19 vaccine. Study-wide results and limits: With two AZD1222 doses given, Spike-specific TCR breadth and depth both rose. The donor cohort was predominantly white British with a female majority, and clonal diversity may have been underestimated. Across the whole spike, CD4 TCRs peaked at regions 160-218 and 743-854.

Clones were sequenced by immunoSEQ multiplex PCR, and TCRdb holds only the in-frame ones, with some missing. The sample records about 140,000 clones, about 92% being singletons. CDR3 length equals 17 residues. The germline V gene has CDR1 MNHNS and CDR2 SASEGT. V lost 0 bases and J 1 base, leaving 15 bases between the germline ends. In the case of this clone: As yet, its antigen is unknown.

The V and J genes are TRBV6-1 and TRBJ1-1; D gene ambiguous. Sequencing was performed on peripheral blood, taken on day 0 of AZD1222 vaccination. The TCR was taken from an adult in good health. The DNA for the CDR3 is TGTGCCAGCAGTGAAGCGCTTTCCGGCAGGACGAACACTGAAGCTTTCTTT. Its translation is CASSEALSGRTNTEAFF.